This T cell receptor (beta chain) emerged from a study of T cell repertoires in cytomegalovirus infection. Across the study: In the study, CMV epitopes included recently identified HLA-C-restricted and well-studied HLA-B-restricted ones. Study-wide results and caveats: Ex vivo responses were dominated by HLA-C-restricted CMV-specific TCR beta clonotypes.

This CDR3 has 12 residues. Trimming pared 8 bases from V and 1 base from J, leaving 8 bases between. Germline CDR1 and CDR2: WSHSY and SAAADI. MiXCR was run by TCRdb on the reads, yielding one entry per CDR3 protein. Among roughly 180,000 distinct CDR3 sequences listed, roughly 20% were seen once. Concerning this clonotype: Its antigen remains unidentified.

This receptor was identified in a human donor in good health (CMV status not recorded). Some clones in this sample may be carry-over from other donors' samples. The chain couples TRBV10-2 to TRBJ1-1; D might be TRBD1 (6 bases). Source: CD8+ T cells from cultured PBMCs, taken from culture after CMV antigen stimulation. CDR3 nucleotides: TGCGCCAGCCTACAGGGGAACACTGAAGCTTTCTTT. Amino acid sequence: CASLQGNTEAFF.